One and the same sample provided the 6 T cell receptor beta chains below, sequenced in a study of control samples from healthy donors and cancer patients. Repertoires were generated with immunoSEQ multiplex PCR, while TCRdb's copy carries only in-frame clones and drops some. The repertoire holds more than 95,000 clones, with 93% as singletons. Material for sequencing was blood. Receptors were obtained from a young man in good health.

This chain links TRBV7-8 with TRBJ1-1; 8 positions agree with TRBD1. The CDR3 has 12 residues. Looked up from germline, CDR1 is SGHVS and CDR2 is FQNEAQ. The V gene end was trimmed by 7 bases and the J gene end by 11 bases; junction bases not matched to a gene: 9. The CDR3 DNA reads as TGTGCCAGCACAGTTCCAGGGGGCAAGGCTTTCTTT. It is translated as CASTVPGGKAFF. Combining the CDR3 with reference TRBV7-8 and TRBJ1-1 gives the whole variable domain GAGVSQSPRYKVAKRGQDVALRCDPISGHVSLFWYQQALGQGPEFLTYFQNEAQLDKSGLPSDRFFAERPEGSVSTLKIQRTQQEDSAVYLCASTVPGGKAFFGQGTRLTVV.

The rearrangement links TRBV27 to TRBJ1-6, with 9 bases that match TRBD1. There are 16 residues in the CDR3. Trimming cost V 3 bases and J 8 bases; bases outside gene matches: 8. Per the germline V gene, CDR1 is MNHEY and CDR2 is SMNVEV (reference sequence). Written as DNA, the CDR3 is TGTGCCAGCAGTTTCCCAACGGGACAGGGCTATTCACCCCTCCACTTT. Translation: CASSFPTGQGYSPLHF.

The chain uses TRBV7-9 and TRBJ1-1, with 8 bases identical to TRBD1. CDR3 length: 16 residues. Germline CDR1 and CDR2: SEHNR and FQNEAQ (reference sequence). Germline trimming cut 5 bases from V and 3 bases from J; bases unmatched to any gene: 11. Written as DNA, the CDR3 is TGTGCCAGCAGCACCCAACCCGGACAGGGCTACACTGAAGCTTTCTTT. Translating gives CASSTQPGQGYTEAFF.

This sequence joins TRBV6-5 and TRBJ1-2; tentative D call: TRBD1 (6 bases). Trimming pared 6 bases from V and 4 bases from J, leaving 18 bases between. The CDR3 runs 15 residues. CDR1 MNHEY and CDR2 SVGAGI come from the germline V gene. The CDR3 loop reads CASRAPGARGYGYTF. DNA for the CDR3: TGTGCCAGCAGGGCACCAGGGGCGCGCGGCTATGGCTACACCTTC.

DNA for the CDR3: TGTGCCAGCTCACCGATTCCGGACAGATTCTACAATGAGCAGTTCTTC. Its protein is CASSPIPDRFYNEQFF. The chain employs TRBV18 and TRBJ2-1, with D perhaps TRBD1 (6 bases). The V and J ends lost 3 bases and 3 bases respectively, with 15 bases between them. CDR3 size: 16 residues. CDR1 and CDR2 (germline): KGHSH, LQKENI.

As DNA, the CDR3 is TGTGCCAGCAGTTTGGGGCAAAGGGGCACTGAAGCTTTCTTT. Its protein product is CASSLGQRGTEAFF. The chain employs TRBV28 and TRBJ1-1; possible D gene TRBD1, 5 bases. Trimming removed 3 bases at V and 4 bases at J, with 12 bases between. This CDR3 contains 14 residues. From germline, CDR1 is MDHEN and CDR2 SYDVKM.